This TCR beta chain comes out of a study of graft-versus-host responses after intestinal transplantation. Study overall: Induction with anti-thymocyte globulin, then tacrolimus and steroids for about 3 years, was given to all recipients. Study-level results: Some patients had graft-donor T cell macrochimerism. In their allografts, the ratios of graft-versus-host to host-versus-graft T cell clones were high. Researchers found GvH clones in recipient marrow, and some showed up first in ileum or blood.

Profiled with immunoSEQ multiplex PCR; TCRdb holds only in-frame clones, not every one. The top ten clones hold around 10% of a sample with 3,500 or so clones, roughly 80% of them seen once. From the graft tissue, intraepithelial and lamina propria lymphocytes were released through processing. V was trimmed by 2 bases and J by 2 bases, leaving 3 bases between them. The CDR3 sequence is 11 residues long. Germline CDR1 reads SQVTM; CDR2 reads ANQGSEA. Notes on this clone: Antigen unknown.

This specimen was ileum tissue, taken around 5 and 7 days after intestinal transplantation. J is TRBJ1-2 and V is TRBV29-1; D is unresolved. This TCR was sampled from a human patient who received an intestinal transplant, so some T cells may come from the graft donor. CDR3 DNA sequence: TGCAGCGTTGAACAAAACTATGGCTACACCTTC. It is translated as CSVEQNYGYTF.